What follows are 13 T cell receptor beta chains derived from one specimen sequenced in a study of blood T cell repertoires in COVID-19. The protocol was immunoSEQ multiplex PCR, while the TCRdb copy is restricted to in-frame clones and leaves out a portion. The profile shows a few hundred thousand clones, 89% of them singletons. Sequencing used peripheral blood. Receptors originate from a woman aged 55-70 years with COVID-19, enrolled during active disease.

The V gene is TRBV27, the J gene TRBJ2-4, with a tentative D call TRBD2 (5 bases). Germline V gene lookup returns CDR1 MNHEY and CDR2 SMNVEV (reference sequence). Trimming took 4 bases from V and 0 from J, leaving 13 bases between them. This CDR3 spans 16 amino acids. CDR3 in DNA: TGTGCCAGCAGTTCGAGAGGGTCACTAGCCAAAAACATTCAGTACTTC. It is translated as CASSSRGSLAKNIQYF.

V is TRBV19 and J is TRBJ1-2; 9 nucleotides match TRBD1. Germline V lookup: CDR1 LNHDA, CDR2 SQIVND (reference sequence). The CDR3 has 16 residues. The trim removed 6 bases at V and 7 bases at J, leaving 15 bases unmatched. The CDR3 nucleotides are TGTGCCAGTAGCGAAAAATGGGGACAGGGAATTGCTGGCTACACCTTC. It translates to CASSEKWGQGIAGYTF.

The chain uses TRBV11-2 and TRBJ1-1; no definite D call. Trimming took 0 bases from V and 5 from J, leaving 10 bases between them. The CDR3 runs 14 residues. The germline CDR1 and CDR2 sequences are SGHAT and FQNNGV. CDR3 protein: CASSLERGWTEAFF. The CDR3 nucleotides are TGTGCCAGCAGCTTAGAACGGGGATGGACTGAAGCTTTCTTT. Full variable domain (rest looked up from reference TRBV11-2 and TRBJ1-1): EAGVAQSPRYKIIEKRQSVAFWCNPISGHATLYWYQQILGQGPKLLIQFQNNGVVDDSQLPKDRFSAERLKGVDSTLKIQPAKLEDSAVYLCASSLERGWTEAFFGQGTRLTVV.

This clone was seen only once. The genes are TRBV30 and TRBJ1-2, with 7 bases aligning to TRBD1. CDR3 length equals 15 residues. Looked up from germline, CDR1 is GTSNPN and CDR2 is SVGIG (reference sequence). With 3 bases clipped from V and 3 bases from J, the junction kept 10 bases outside the gene matches. The CDR3 sequence is CAWREQGSYYYGYTF. In DNA form, the CDR3 reads TGTGCCTGGAGAGAACAGGGGTCCTACTACTATGGCTACACCTTC.

As for this clone: One end of the junction varies from germline; a read error may be responsible. The rearrangement uses TRBV12-3 or TRBV12-4 and TRBJ1-1; D gene uncertain. There are 12 residues in the CDR3. In nucleotides, the CDR3 is TGTGCCAGCAGTTCACCCGCCCGACGGGTGGGCTTT. Its protein product is CASSSPARRVGF.

This rearrangement joins TRBV6-5 to TRBJ1-1; 8 bases are a match to TRBD1. The CDR3 is 14 amino acids. V lost 4 bases to trimming and J lost 2 bases; unmatched junction nucleotides: 3. CDR1 is MNHEY, CDR2 SVGAGI, per germline. The CDR3 here is CASSLTGVNTEAFF. In DNA, the CDR3 is TGTGCCAGCAGTTTGACAGGGGTAAACACTGAAGCTTTCTTT.

This chain uses TRBV7-8 with TRBJ1-1; possible D gene TRBD1, 6 bases. Between the trimmed V and J ends, which lost 5 bases and 2 bases, there was a span of 15 bases. Germline V gene lookup returns CDR1 SGHVS and CDR2 FQNEAQ. This CDR3 has 15 amino acids. CDR3 DNA: TGTGCCAGCAGCCACCCGACAGGACCCAACACTGAAGCTTTCTTT. Encoded protein: CASSHPTGPNTEAFF.

V gene TRBV7-9 combines with J gene TRBJ1-1; no reliable D call. Germline assignment: CDR1 SEHNR and CDR2 FQNEAQ (reference sequence). The CDR3 length is 12 residues. V was clipped by 4 bases and J by 4 bases, with 7 bases between them. The CDR3 nucleotides are TGTGCCAGCAGCTCCTTTAGCACTGAAGCTTTCTTT. Translation: CASSSFSTEAFF.

CDR3 sequence: CASSISGSLNTEAFF. In DNA form, the CDR3 reads TGTGCCAGTAGTATCTCCGGGTCGTTGAACACTGAAGCTTTCTTT. The chain is built from TRBV19 and TRBJ1-1, with D uncertain. Germline values: CDR1 LNHDA, CDR2 SQIVND (reference sequence). Trimming removed 3 bases at V and 0 bases at J, with 11 bases between. The CDR3 has 15 residues.

This chain connects TRBV5-1 to TRBJ1-1; D gene unclear. The V and J ends lost 7 bases and 0 bases respectively, with 19 bases between them. CDR3 size: 16 residues. Germline V gene data show CDR1 as SGHRS and CDR2 as YFSETQ. This CDR3 reads CASALNPGGLNTEAFF. The DNA for the CDR3 is TGCGCCAGCGCATTGAACCCTGGAGGCCTGAACACTGAAGCTTTCTTT.

This clone was seen only a few times. V gene TRBV19 combines with J gene TRBJ1-1; the D gene is possibly TRBD1 (6 bases). V lost 2 bases, J lost 1 base, and 8 bases lay in between. This CDR3 region has 14 residues. Per germline, CDR1 LNHDA and CDR2 SQIVND (reference sequence). The CDR3 loop is CASSIQGRNTEAFF. CDR3 in DNA: TGTGCCAGTAGTATACAGGGGAGGAACACTGAAGCTTTCTTT. Variable domain in full (rest from reference TRBV19 and TRBJ1-1): DGGITQSPKYLFRKEGQNVTLSCEQNLNHDAMYWYRQDPGQGLRLIYYSQIVNDFQKGDIAEGYSVSREKKESFPLTVTSAQKNPTAFYLCASSIQGRNTEAFFGQGTRLTVV.

This chain uses TRBV15 with TRBJ2-2, with TRBD1 matching over 9 bases. CDR3 size: 18 residues. The ends lost 1 base at V and 3 bases at J; junction bases unmatched: 9. The germline V gene encodes CDR1 LNHNV and CDR2 YYDKDF (reference sequence). This CDR3 is CATSRVINRGPDTGELFF. The DNA for the CDR3 is TGTGCCACCAGCAGAGTTATAAACAGGGGGCCAGACACCGGGGAGCTGTTTTTT. Drawing the rest from reference TRBV15 and TRBJ2-2, the complete variable domain is DAMVIQNPRYQVTQFGKPVTLSCSQTLNHNVMYWYQQKSSQAPKLLFHYYDKDFNNEADTPDNFQSRRPNTSFCFLDIRSPGLGDTAMYLCATSRVINRGPDTGELFFGEGSRLTVL.

The CDR3 DNA is TGTGCCAGCAGTTTCGGACAGGGGGGACACGAGCAGTACTTC. It specifies CASSFGQGGHEQYF. This chain connects TRBV6-6 to TRBJ2-7; 10 bases map to TRBD1. Trimming took 4 bases from V and 5 from J; bases not matched to a gene: 5. CDR3 length: 14 residues. Germline V gene sequence: CDR1 MNHNY, CDR2 SVGAGI (reference sequence).